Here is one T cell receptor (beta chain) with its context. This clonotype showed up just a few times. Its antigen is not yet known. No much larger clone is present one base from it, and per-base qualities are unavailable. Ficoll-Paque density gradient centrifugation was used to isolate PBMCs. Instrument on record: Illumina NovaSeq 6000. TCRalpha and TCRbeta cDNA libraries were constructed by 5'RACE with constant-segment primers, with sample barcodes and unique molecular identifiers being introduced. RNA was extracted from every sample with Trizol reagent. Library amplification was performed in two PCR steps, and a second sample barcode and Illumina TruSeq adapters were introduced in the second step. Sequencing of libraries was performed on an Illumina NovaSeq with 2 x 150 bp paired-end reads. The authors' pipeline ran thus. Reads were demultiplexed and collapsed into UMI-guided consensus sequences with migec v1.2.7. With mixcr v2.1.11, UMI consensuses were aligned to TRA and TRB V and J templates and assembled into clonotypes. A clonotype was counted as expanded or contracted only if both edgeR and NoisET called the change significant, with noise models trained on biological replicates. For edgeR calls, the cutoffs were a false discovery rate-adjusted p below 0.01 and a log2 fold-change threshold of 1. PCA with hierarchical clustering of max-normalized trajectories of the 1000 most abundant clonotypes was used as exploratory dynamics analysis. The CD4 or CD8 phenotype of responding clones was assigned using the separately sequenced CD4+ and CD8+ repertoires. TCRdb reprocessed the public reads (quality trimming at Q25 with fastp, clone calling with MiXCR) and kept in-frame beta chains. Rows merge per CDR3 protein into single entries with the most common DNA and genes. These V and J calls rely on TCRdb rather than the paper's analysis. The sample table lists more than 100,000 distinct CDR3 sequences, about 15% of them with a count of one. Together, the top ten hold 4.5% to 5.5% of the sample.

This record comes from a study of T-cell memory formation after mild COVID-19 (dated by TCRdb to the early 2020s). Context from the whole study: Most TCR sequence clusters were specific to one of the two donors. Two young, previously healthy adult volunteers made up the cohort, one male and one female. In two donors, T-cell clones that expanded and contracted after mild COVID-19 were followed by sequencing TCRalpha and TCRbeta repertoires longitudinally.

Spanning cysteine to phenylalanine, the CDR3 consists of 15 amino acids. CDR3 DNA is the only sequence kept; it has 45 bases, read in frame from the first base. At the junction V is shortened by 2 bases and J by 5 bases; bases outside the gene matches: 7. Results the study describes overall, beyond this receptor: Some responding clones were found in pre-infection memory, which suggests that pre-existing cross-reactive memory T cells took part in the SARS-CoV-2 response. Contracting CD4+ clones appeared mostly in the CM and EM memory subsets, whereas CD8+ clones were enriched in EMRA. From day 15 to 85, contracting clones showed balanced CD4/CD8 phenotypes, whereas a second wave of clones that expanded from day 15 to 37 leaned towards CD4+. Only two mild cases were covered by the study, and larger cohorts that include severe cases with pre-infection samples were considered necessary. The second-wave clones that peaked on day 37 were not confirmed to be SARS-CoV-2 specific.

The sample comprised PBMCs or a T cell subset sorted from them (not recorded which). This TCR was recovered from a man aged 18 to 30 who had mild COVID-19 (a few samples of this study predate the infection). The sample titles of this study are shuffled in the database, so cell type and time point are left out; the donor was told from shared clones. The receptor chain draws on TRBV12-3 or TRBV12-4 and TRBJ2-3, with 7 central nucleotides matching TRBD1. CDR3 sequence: CASSLRAAGGDTQYF. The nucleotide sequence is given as TGTGCCAGCAGTTTAAGGGCGGCAGGGGGAGATACGCAGTATTTT.